The source of this T cell receptor (beta chain) is a study of Ad26.COV2.S vaccination and SARS-CoV-2 variants. Study summary: Once, or twice with 56 days between doses, Ad26.COV2.S was given intramuscularly. Findings and caveats of the study: Those who received vaccine or placebo ended up with similar non-spike TCR breadth. Responses of T cells in total may have been underestimated by the TCR breadth and depth analyses. Spike-specific responses of CD8+ and CD4+ T cells were reported to display substantial breadth after vaccination.

The data were produced by immunoSEQ multiplex PCR, yet TCRdb's version contains in-frame clones alone and is incomplete. In the table there are a few hundred thousand clones, around 88% of which are singletons. This CDR3 is built from 15 residues. Unmatched junction bases numbered 14, after V lost 10 bases and J lost 5 bases. Germline V gene data show CDR1 as MNHNY and CDR2 as SVGAGI (reference sequence). The sample's treatment: around 19 received Ad26.COV2.S at low or high dose, single or two shots; about 5 received placebo; per-sample allocation not given. Sample collection was performed on day 63 after the first vaccine or placebo injection. Note on this clone: The antigen is not known.

This chain connects TRBV6-6 to TRBJ1-1; 9 nucleotides line up with TRBD1. This specimen consisted of peripheral blood, obtained in a trial of Ad26.COV2.S vaccine versus placebo. The receptor was isolated from a person aged 18-60 years who received the Ad26.COV2.S COVID-19 vaccine or a placebo. The CDR3 coding sequence is TGTGCCACAACCCGGGACAGGGTGGAGGGAACTGAAGCTTTCTTT. This codes for CATTRDRVEGTEAFF.